This TCR beta chain was identified in a study of T cell clones after liver transplantation (dated by TCRdb to the late 2010s). General notes on the study: The samples were obtained from ITN030ST, a randomized trial that attempted immunosuppression withdrawal within 2 years after liver transplantation. Tolerance was defined as complete withdrawal of immunosuppression for at least one year without a rise in liver enzymes beyond twice the upper limit of normal. The studied cohort comprised 8 liver transplant recipients, 3 classified as tolerant and 5 as non-tolerant. As an antigen-independent comparator for donor-reactive sequences, third party-reactive TCRbeta sequences were also identified from pre-transplant MLRs. Blood samples were collected pre-transplant, pre-randomization before withdrawal, and post-randomization after either full withdrawal or failed withdrawal. Of the eight recipients, a few were HCV-positive, while the remaining recipients had been transplanted for non-autoimmune, non-viral indications. Until randomization at 12-24 months post-transplant, subjects were given standard immunosuppression, with no induction therapy. After a pre-transplant mixed lymphocyte reaction, TCRbeta sequencing was used to pinpoint donor-reactive T cell clones, which were subsequently tracked in post-transplant blood.

In the case of this clone: The antigen it recognizes is unknown. Base qualities are not recorded, but no much larger clone differs from it by a single base.

Unstimulated PBMCs, after thawing, were stained for CD3, CD4 and CD8 and then FACS-sorted into CD3+CD4+ and CD3+CD8+ populations. All 8 studied subjects were randomized to immunosuppression withdrawal. Genomic DNA was isolated with the Qiagen DNeasy Blood and Tissue Kit. There are 13 amino acids in the CDR3, from cysteine to phenylalanine inclusive. Of the read, only the CDR3 DNA is kept; its 39 bases are in frame from base 1. Cut back by 3 bases and 7 bases, the V and J ends lie 10 bases apart. As encoded in the germline V gene, CDR1 is SNHLY while CDR2 is FYNNEI. Overall study outcomes, separate from this receptor: Because of small, heterogeneous patient numbers and non-standardized post-transplant time points, the conclusions were only preliminary. Circulating donor-reactive CD4 TCRbeta sequences fell significantly post-transplant in most of the 8 subjects, irrespective of tolerance or HCV status. Low numbers of available donor cells limited the measurable donor-reactive repertoire in a couple of subjects. Donor-reactive sequences decreased more than third party-reactive sequences, which suggests partial antigen-specific deletion that was not related to withdrawal success. Without allograft tissue specimens, donor-reactive T cells may have migrated into the graft rather than being deleted. After accounting for repertoire turnover, donor-reactive detection was significantly reduced in 7 of 8 subjects for CD4 and 8 of 8 for CD8.

Using immunoSEQ, frozen genomic DNA was subjected to high-throughput TCRbeta CDR3 sequencing, a process that included PCR amplification, mapping, bias correction and internal controls. As for the authors' bioinformatics: Only productive rearrangements were retained, and each unique TCRbeta sequence was defined by its CDR3 nucleotide sequence together with its V and J gene. For a sequence to be called donor-reactive, it needed a frequency of at least 0.01% and at least 5-fold expansion in CFSE-low cells compared with unstimulated pre-transplant cells. To ensure at least 90% detection power, minimum frequency thresholds were set for each subject based on that subject's lowest-template unstimulated sample. Jensen-Shannon divergence between the top 1000 TCRbeta sequences post- versus pre-transplant served as the measure of repertoire turnover. Two-sided Fisher's exact tests were used to test for changes in how often donor-reactive sequences were detected. The table comes from immuneACCESS by way of TCRdb, which keeps in-frame sequences with V and J called. Part of the clones is missing from these tables; in studies checked, under half for an unresolved V gene and the rest for unknown reasons. Clone size and the V and J calls come from that table; the DNA yielded D and trimming. The sample contains more than 95,000 clones, 90% of them found a single time. The ten top clones hold 0.83% of the sample.

Rearrangement joined TRBV2 to TRBJ1-5, with no confidently assigned D gene. This TCR came from a human patient who received a liver transplant. After a transplant, some T cells may be the graft donor's own cells. The starting material was CD4+ T cells from blood, obtained 12 months after liver transplant. The CDR3 in this case is CASSEGIDQPQHF. The bases read TGTGCCAGCAGTGAGGGAATAGACCAGCCCCAGCATTTT.